The rows below give T cell receptor beta chains drawn from one sample of a study of cytomegalovirus exposure and HLA in healthy donors. Measured with immunoSEQ multiplex PCR; TCRdb has only the in-frame clones, and not every one. The sample holds tens of thousands of clones, about 74% seen once. The sequenced sample consisted of PBMCs. Receptors originate from a woman aged 25-40 years in good health and CMV-seropositive. CDR3s include the opening cysteine and the closing phenylalanine or tryptophan. A D gene is named only where the DNA matches it firmly. Clone size is not always given. Where it is, it says once, few, many or a class for expanded clones.

>TRBV10-3|-|TRBJ2-5|-
CAISEVQAGTQYF
TGTGCCATCAGTGAGGTCCAGGCGGGGACCCAGTACTTC
>TRBV25-1|-|TRBJ1-2|TRBD1
CASSGPPKQGGNTLHYTF
TGTGCCAGCAGTGGCCCCCCCAAACAGGGGGGCAACACACTCCACTACACCTTC
>TRBV10-3|few|TRBJ2-7|TRBD2
CATDISGRASGHEQYF
TGTGCCACGGATATTAGCGGGAGGGCCTCGGGCCACGAGCAGTACTTC
>TRBV28|-|TRBJ1-2|TRBD1
CASSSQGQGGANYGYTF
TGTGCCAGCAGTTCGCAGGGACAGGGGGGAGCTAACTATGGCTACACCTTC
>TRBV10-3|once|TRBJ1-5|-
CAISDGDQPQHF
TGTGCCATCAGTGACGGGGATCAGCCCCAGCATTTT
>TRBV30|-|TRBJ2-7|TRBD1
CAWSVGIAEGAYEQYF
TGTGCCTGGAGTGTAGGAATCGCAGAGGGGGCTTACGAGCAGTACTTC
>TRBV9|-|TRBJ2-5|-
CASSGRTEKETQYF
TGTGCCAGCAGCGGTCGGACAGAGAAAGAGACCCAGTACTTC
>TRBV29-1|-|TRBJ2-3|TRBD1
CSSGTGQARTDTQYF
TGCAGCTCGGGGACCGGACAGGCCCGCACAGATACGCAGTATTTT
>TRBV6-5|-|TRBJ1-2|TRBD1
CASSHRTGDGYTF
TGTGCCAGCAGCCATCGGACAGGGGATGGCTACACCTTC
>TRBV5-1|-|TRBJ1-2|-
CASSLAGSNYGYTF
TGCGCCAGCAGCTTGGCGGGGTCTAACTATGGCTACACCTTC
>TRBV19|-|TRBJ1-1|-
CASSIWRTEAFF
TGTGCCAGTAGTATTTGGAGAACTGAAGCTTTCTTT
>TRBV30|-|TRBJ2-4|-
CAWSVGGTIQYF
TGTGCCTGGAGTGTAGGAGGGACCATTCAGTACTTC
>TRBV6-6|-|TRBJ1-2|-
CASSSSYPGQSYGYTF
-
>TRBV7-8|-|TRBJ1-5|TRBD1
CASQDRTNQPQHF
TGTGCCAGCCAGGACAGGACTAATCAGCCCCAGCATTTT
>TRBV28|-|TRBJ1-2|-
CASSSGDPSLRSF
TGTGCCAGCAGTTCCGGGGATCCTTCCCTCCGCTCCTTC
>TRBV28|-|TRBJ2-7|-
CASRSRGGRDEQYF
TGTGCCAGCAGGTCACGTGGAGGAAGAGACGAGCAGTACTTC
>TRBV6-5|few|TRBJ2-5|TRBD1
CASSSTGGSETQYF
TGTGCCAGCAGTTCCACAGGGGGGTCAGAGACCCAGTACTTC
>TRBV6-6|-|TRBJ2-7|TRBD1
CASSYPTGISSYEQYF
TGTGCCAGCAGTTACCCGACAGGGATCAGCTCCTACGAGCAGTACTTC
>TRBV28|-|TRBJ2-2|TRBD1
CASSSRQGASGELFF
TGTGCCAGCAGTTCCAGACAGGGGGCATCCGGGGAGCTGTTTTTT
>TRBV30|-|TRBJ2-7|TRBD2
CAWLAGHYEQYF
TGTGCCTGGTTAGCGGGACACTACGAGCAGTACTTC
>TRBV30|-|TRBJ2-7|-
CAWSVVWTYEQYF
TGTGCCTGGAGTGTAGTCTGGACATACGAGCAGTACTTC
>TRBV6-4|few|TRBJ2-3|TRBD2
CASSGGGSGGSTDTQYF
TGTGCCAGCAGTGGAGGAGGTAGCGGGGGGAGCACAGATACGCAGTATTTT
>TRBV7-9|-|TRBJ1-1|TRBD1
CASSQQGGFTEAFF
TGTGCCAGCAGTCAACAGGGGGGGTTTACTGAAGCTTTCTTT
>TRBV5-1|-|TRBJ2-7|TRBD1
CASSHSDRGIYEQYF
TGCGCCAGCAGCCATTCGGACAGGGGTATCTACGAGCAGTACTTC
>TRBV6-4|-|TRBJ2-7|-
CASSAKVTYEQYF
TGTGCCAGCAGTGCTAAAGTAACCTACGAGCAGTACTTC
>TRBV10-3|-|TRBJ2-7|-
CAISRSGTYEQYF
TGTGCCATCAGCAGAAGCGGTACCTACGAGCAGTACTTC
>TRBV6-4|-|TRBJ2-3|-
CASSREGRDTQYF
TGTGCCAGCTCCCGTGAAGGGAGGGATACGCAGTATTTT
>TRBV28|-|TRBJ1-4|TRBD1
CASRPGGPEKLFF
TGTGCCAGCAGGCCAGGGGGCCCTGAAAAACTGTTTTTT
>TRBV30|-|TRBJ2-3|-
CAWSVLSQTQYF
TGTGCCTGGAGTGTCCTGTCACAAACGCAGTATTTT
>TRBV7-9|-|TRBJ2-3|TRBD2
CASSLGGRDSDTQYF
TGTGCCAGCAGCTTAGGCGGGAGGGACTCAGATACGCAGTATTTT
>TRBV6-6|-|TRBJ1-5|TRBD1
CASHDRDRNQPQHF
TGTGCCAGCCATGACAGGGACCGTAATCAGCCCCAGCATTTT
>TRBV6-1|-|TRBJ1-1|-
CASSDRGLGNTEAFF
TGTGCCAGCAGTGACAGGGGTTTAGGGAACACTGAAGCTTTCTTT
>TRBV18|-|TRBJ2-2|-
CASSLNRGGDTGELFF
TGTGCCAGCTCCCTAAACAGGGGAGGAGACACCGGGGAGCTGTTTTTT
>TRBV7-9|-|TRBJ2-1|TRBD2
CASSSDGGGEQFF
TGTGCCAGCAGCTCCGATGGCGGGGGTGAGCAGTTCTTC
>TRBV5-1|-|TRBJ1-2|-
CASSLPPGGYTF
TGCGCCAGCAGCTTACCGCCGGGGGGCTACACCTTC
>TRBV5-1|-|TRBJ1-1|-
CASSPEWGDTEAFF
TGCGCCAGCAGCCCGGAGTGGGGGGACACTGAAGCTTTCTTT
>TRBV7-8|-|TRBJ1-1|-
CASSADSQNTEAFF
TGTGCCAGCAGCGCGGACAGCCAGAACACTGAAGCTTTCTTT